This entry describes one T cell receptor beta chain. Antigen: not known. Distinct nucleotide sequences in the sample also encode this CDR3. These data belong to a study of shared clonotypes between healthy human individuals. Overall study context: CD4 naive cells filled three plates per donor, CD4 memory three, CD8 naive two and CD8 memory one. Study-level points and caveats: About 5% of naive CD4 clonotypes were shared across four donors.

CDR1 and CDR2 from the germline V gene are SQVTM and ANQGSEA. The length of the CDR3 is 15 residues. Trimming cost V 3 bases and J 3 bases; bases outside gene matches: 9. This table comes from immunoSEQ multiplex PCR, and its TCRdb copy is limited to in-frame clones, with some not included. The sample records a few million clones, roughly 93% being singletons. What was sequenced was naive CD4+ T cells from PBMCs. Subset specified: CD45RA+ positively selected. This chain uses TRBV29-1 with TRBJ1-2; 8 bases line up with TRBD1. This clonotype was sampled from a man aged 18 to 30 in good health. Some clones in this sample may be carry-over from other donors' samples. The CDR3 here is CSVEENRGSYYGYTF. CDR3 sequence (DNA): TGCAGCGTTGAGGAAAACAGGGGGTCTTACTATGGCTACACCTTC.